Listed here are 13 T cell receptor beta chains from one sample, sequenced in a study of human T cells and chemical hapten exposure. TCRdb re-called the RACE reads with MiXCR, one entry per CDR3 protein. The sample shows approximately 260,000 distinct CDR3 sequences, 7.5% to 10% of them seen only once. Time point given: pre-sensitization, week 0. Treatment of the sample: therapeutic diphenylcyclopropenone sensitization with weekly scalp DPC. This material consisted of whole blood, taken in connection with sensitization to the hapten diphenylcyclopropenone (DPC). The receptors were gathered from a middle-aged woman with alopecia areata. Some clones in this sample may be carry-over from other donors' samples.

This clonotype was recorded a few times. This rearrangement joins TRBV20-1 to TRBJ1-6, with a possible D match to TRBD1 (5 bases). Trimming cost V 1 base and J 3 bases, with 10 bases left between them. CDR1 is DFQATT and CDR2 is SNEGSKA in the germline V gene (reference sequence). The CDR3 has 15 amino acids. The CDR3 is CSARVRGIYNSPLHF. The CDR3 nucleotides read TGCAGTGCTAGAGTCCGGGGGATCTATAATTCACCCCTCCACTTT.

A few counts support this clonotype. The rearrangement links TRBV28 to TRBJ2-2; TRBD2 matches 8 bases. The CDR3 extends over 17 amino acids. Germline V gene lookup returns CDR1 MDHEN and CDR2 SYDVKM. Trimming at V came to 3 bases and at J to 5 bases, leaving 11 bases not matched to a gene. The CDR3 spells CASSFISGMDRTGELFF. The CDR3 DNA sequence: TGTGCCAGCAGTTTTATTAGCGGGATGGATCGGACCGGGGAGCTGTTTTTT. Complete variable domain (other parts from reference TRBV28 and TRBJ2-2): DVKVTQSSRYLVKRTGEKVFLECVQDMDHENMFWYRQDPGLGLRLIYFSYDVKMKEKGDIPEGYSVSREKKERFSLILESASTNQTSMYLCASSFISGMDRTGELFFGEGSRLTVL.

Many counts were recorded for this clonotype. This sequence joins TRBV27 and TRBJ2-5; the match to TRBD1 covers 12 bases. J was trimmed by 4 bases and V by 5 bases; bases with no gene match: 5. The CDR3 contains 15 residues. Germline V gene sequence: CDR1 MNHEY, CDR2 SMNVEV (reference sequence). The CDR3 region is CASSRGQGAGETQYF. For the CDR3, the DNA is TGTGCCAGCAGTCGGGGACAGGGGGCAGGAGAGACCCAGTACTTC.

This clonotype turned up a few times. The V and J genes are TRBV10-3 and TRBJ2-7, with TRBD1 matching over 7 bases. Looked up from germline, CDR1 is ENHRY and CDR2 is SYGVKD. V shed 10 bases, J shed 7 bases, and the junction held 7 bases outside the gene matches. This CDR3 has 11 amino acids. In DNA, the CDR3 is TGTGCCACACGACAGGGCGGTGAGCAGTACTTC. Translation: CATRQGGEQYF.

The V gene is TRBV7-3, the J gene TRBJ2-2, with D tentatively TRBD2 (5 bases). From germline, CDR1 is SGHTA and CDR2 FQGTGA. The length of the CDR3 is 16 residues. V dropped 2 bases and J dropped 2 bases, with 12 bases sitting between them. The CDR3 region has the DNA TGTGCCAGCAGCTTAGAGCGGTATTCTAACACCGGGGAGCTGTTTTTT. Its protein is CASSLERYSNTGELFF.

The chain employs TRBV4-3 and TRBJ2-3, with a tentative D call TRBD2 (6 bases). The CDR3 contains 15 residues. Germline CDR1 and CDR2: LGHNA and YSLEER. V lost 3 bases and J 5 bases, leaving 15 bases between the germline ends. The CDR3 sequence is CASSHEGREEDTQYF. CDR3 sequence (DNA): TGCGCCAGCAGCCATGAGGGCAGGGAGGAAGATACGCAGTATTTT.

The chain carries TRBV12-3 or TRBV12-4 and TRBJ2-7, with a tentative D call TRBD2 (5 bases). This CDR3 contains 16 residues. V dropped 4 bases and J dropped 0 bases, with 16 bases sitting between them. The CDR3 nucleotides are TGTGCCAGCAGTTCCACGGCCCGGACTCACTCCTACGAGCAGTACTTC. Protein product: CASSSTARTHSYEQYF.

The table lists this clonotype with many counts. The CDR3 DNA sequence: TGTGCCAGCGGCACGCAGGGTGCGGCTAGCGGGAACCCTTCGCATGAGCAGTTCTTC. Protein: CASGTQGAASGNPSHEQFF. The J gene is TRBJ2-1, the V gene TRBV6-2 or TRBV6-3; 9 nucleotides agree with TRBD2. The J segment lost 8 bases and the V segment lost 8 bases, leaving 25 bases of the junction unmatched. The germline CDR1 and CDR2 sequences are MNHEY and SVGEGT. The CDR3 has 19 residues.

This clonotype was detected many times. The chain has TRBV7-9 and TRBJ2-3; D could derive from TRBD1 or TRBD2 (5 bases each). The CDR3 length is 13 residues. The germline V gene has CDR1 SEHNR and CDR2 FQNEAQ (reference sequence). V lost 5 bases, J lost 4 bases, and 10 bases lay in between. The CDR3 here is CASSPKGPDTQYF. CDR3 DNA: TGTGCCAGCAGCCCCAAGGGACCAGATACGCAGTATTTT.

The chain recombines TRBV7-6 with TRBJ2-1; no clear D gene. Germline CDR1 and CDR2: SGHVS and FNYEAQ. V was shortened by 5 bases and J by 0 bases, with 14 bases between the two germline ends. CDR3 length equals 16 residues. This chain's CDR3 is CASSPYSLSSYNEQFF. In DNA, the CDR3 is TGTGCCAGCAGCCCCTACTCCCTGAGCTCCTACAATGAGCAGTTCTTC.

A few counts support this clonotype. CDR3 loop: CASSKGGSGTGKSIVTEAFF. The DNA for the CDR3 is TGTGCCAGCAGCAAAGGGGGGTCAGGGACAGGGAAGTCCATAGTCACTGAAGCTTTCTTT. The J gene is TRBJ1-1, the V gene TRBV21-1; the D call in the table, TRBD1, was not verified against the DNA. TRBV21-1 is tagged as a pseudogene. The CDR3 sequence is 20 residues long.

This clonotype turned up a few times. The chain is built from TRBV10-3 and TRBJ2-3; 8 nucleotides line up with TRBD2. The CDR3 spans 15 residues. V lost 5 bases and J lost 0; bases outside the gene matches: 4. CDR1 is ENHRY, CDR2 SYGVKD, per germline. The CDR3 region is CAISRPSGSTDTQYF. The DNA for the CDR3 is TGTGCCATCAGTAGGCCTAGCGGGAGCACAGATACGCAGTATTTT.

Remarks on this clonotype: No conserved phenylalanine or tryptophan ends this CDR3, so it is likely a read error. In DNA form, the CDR3 reads TGTGCCAGCAGCCAAGATGCCCCTCCTTGGGAAGCTTTCCTT. Protein product: CASSQDAPPWEAFL. The genes are TRBV14 and TRBJ1-1; no reliable D call. The V and J ends lost 0 bases and 8 bases respectively, with 13 bases between them. From germline, CDR1 is SGHDN and CDR2 FVKESK. This CDR3 is 14 amino acids long.